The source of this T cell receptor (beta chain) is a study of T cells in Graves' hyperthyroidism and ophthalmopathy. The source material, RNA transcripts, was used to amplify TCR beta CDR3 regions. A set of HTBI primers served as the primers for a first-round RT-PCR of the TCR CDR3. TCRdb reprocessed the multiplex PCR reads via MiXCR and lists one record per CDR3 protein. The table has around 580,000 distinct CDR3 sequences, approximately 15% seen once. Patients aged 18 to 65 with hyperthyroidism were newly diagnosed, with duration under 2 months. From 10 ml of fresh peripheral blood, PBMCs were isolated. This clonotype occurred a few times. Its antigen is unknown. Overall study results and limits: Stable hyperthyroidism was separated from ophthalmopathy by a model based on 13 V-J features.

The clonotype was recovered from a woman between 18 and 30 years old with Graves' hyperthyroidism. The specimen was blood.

The CDR3 here is CASSTTSSGEQFF. DNA for the CDR3: TGTGCCAGCAGTACGACTAGTTCGGGTGAGCAGTTCTTC. The V gene is TRBV28, the J gene TRBJ2-1, with a weak D call TRBD2 (6 bases). This CDR3 has 13 residues. Germline CDR1 is MDHEN and CDR2 is SYDVKM. Between the trimmed V and J ends, which lost 5 bases and 9 bases, there was a span of 14 bases. Full variable domain (rest looked up from reference TRBV28 and TRBJ2-1): DVKVTQSSRYLVKRTGEKVFLECVQDMDHENMFWYRQDPGLGLRLIYFSYDVKMKEKGDIPEGYSVSREKKERFSLILESASTNQTSMYLCASSTTSSGEQFFGPGTRLTVL.